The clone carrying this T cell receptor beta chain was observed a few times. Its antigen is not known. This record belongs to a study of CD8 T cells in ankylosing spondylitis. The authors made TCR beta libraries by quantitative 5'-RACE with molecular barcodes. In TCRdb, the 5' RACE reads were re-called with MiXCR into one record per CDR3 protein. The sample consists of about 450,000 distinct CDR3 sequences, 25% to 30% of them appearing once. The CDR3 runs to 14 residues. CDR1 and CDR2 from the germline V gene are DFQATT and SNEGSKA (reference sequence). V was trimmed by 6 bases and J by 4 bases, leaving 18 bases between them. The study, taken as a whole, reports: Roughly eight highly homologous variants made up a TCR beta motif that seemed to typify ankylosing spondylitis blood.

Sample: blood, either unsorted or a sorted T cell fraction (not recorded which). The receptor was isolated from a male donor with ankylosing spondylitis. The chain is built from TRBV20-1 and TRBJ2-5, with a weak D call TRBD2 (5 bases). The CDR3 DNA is TGCAGTGCCCCGGCTCCGGGAAGTGGAGAGACCCAGTACTTC. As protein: CSAPAPGSGETQYF.